Listed here is a single T cell receptor (beta chain). At one end, the junction sequence differs from germline, possibly due to a read error. The data originate from a study of T cells after somatic rescue of genetic block. This table comes from immunoSEQ multiplex PCR, and its TCRdb copy is limited to in-frame clones, with some not included. The sample yields approximately 67,000 clones, about 90% seen once. CDR3 size: 16 residues. Germline loops: CDR1 MDHEN, CDR2 SYDVKM. This clonotype originated in a man in his forties. This rearrangement joins TRBV28 to TRBJ1-2; D may be TRBD1 (6 bases). Material: peripheral blood mononuclear cells (PBMCs). CDR3 in DNA: TGTGCCAGCAGTTTATTGGGCCTAGGGGGTAACCATGGCTACACCTTC. Protein: CASSLLGLGGNHGYTF.